The next 19 T cell receptor beta chains were all read from a single sample in a study of blood T cell repertoires in COVID-19 (dated by TCRdb to about 2020). The method was the immunoSEQ multiplex PCR assay. The clones in this table, taken by TCRdb from immuneACCESS, are in-frame only. Not every clone is retained; where verified, under half of the shortfall comes from an unresolved V gene, and the cause of the rest is unknown. In all, the sample holds about 120,000 clones, and less than 85% of those were seen once. About 2.7% of the sample belongs to the ten largest clones. Sequenced input: peripheral blood. All receptors come from a man in his forties or fifties with acute or convalescent COVID-19.

The chain combines TRBV5-1 with TRBJ2-1; 7 nucleotides agree with TRBD1. This CDR3 has 16 amino acids. V gave up 6 bases and J gave up 0 bases; unmatched junction bases: 9. CDR1 is SGHRS, CDR2 YFSETQ, per germline. The chain's CDR3 is CASTPGQASSYNEQFF. In nucleotides, the CDR3 is TGCGCCAGCACTCCAGGACAGGCGAGCTCCTACAATGAGCAGTTCTTC.

V and J are TRBV7-9 and TRBJ1-4, with D hard to call. The CDR3 runs 15 residues. CDR1 and CDR2 from the germline V gene are SEHNR and FQNEAQ (reference sequence). V gave up 5 bases and J gave up 3 bases, with 13 bases separating them. In DNA, the CDR3 is TGTGCCAGCAGCCCCTCTTTTTTTGCTAATGAAAAACTGTTTTTT. It translates to CASSPSFFANEKLFF.

The chain couples TRBV18 to TRBJ2-1; D possibly corresponds to TRBD2 (6 bases). CDR3 length equals 15 residues. Trimming left V 6 bases short and J 0 bases short, with 12 bases between. Germline V CDR1 and CDR2: KGHSH, LQKENI. The CDR3 loop reads CASSETRGSYNEQFF. The CDR3 DNA reads TGTGCCAGCTCCGAGACTAGGGGCTCCTACAATGAGCAGTTCTTC.

This clone was seen a few times. The V call is TRBV4-2, the J call TRBJ1-4; a possible D gene is TRBD1 (5 bases). The germline V and J ends were trimmed by 1 base and 5 bases, with 20 bases remaining between them. CDR3 length equals 18 residues. Germline loops: CDR1 LGHNA, CDR2 YNFKEQ. The DNA of the CDR3 is TGTGCCAGCAGCCAAGGGTCAGGGCCCCATGCTCCAAATGAAAAACTGTTTTTT. The encoded protein is CASSQGSGPHAPNEKLFF.

The chain has TRBV19 and TRBJ2-1; TRBD2 is a possible D gene (6 bases). V was cut by 5 bases and J by 0 bases, with 14 bases left in between. Germline CDR1 and CDR2: LNHDA and SQIVND (reference sequence). The length of the CDR3 is 16 residues. For the CDR3, the DNA is TGTGCCAGTAGTGTAACGGCGGGGAGCTCCTACAATGAGCAGTTCTTC. This encodes CASSVTAGSSYNEQFF.

Note on this clone: One junction end does not reproduce the germline sequence, and a read error may be involved. J is TRBJ2-1 and V is TRBV7-7; weak D call: TRBD2 (5 bases). Germline V gene sequence: CDR1 SSHAT, CDR2 FNYEAQ (reference sequence). CDR3 length equals 15 residues. The CDR3 sequence is CASSLDATGYNEQFF. The CDR3 DNA reads TGTGCTAGCAGCTTAGATGCCACGGGATACAATGAGCAGTTCTTC. Filled out from reference TRBV7-7 and TRBJ2-1, the complete variable domain reads GAGVSQSPRYKVTKRGQDVTLRCDPISSHATLYWYQQALGQGPEFLTYFNYEAQPDKSGLPSDRFSAERPEGSISTLTIQRTEQRDSAMYRCASSLDATGYNEQFFGPGTRLTVL.

The V call is TRBV9, the J call TRBJ2-3; 7 nucleotides line up with TRBD2. V lost 1 base, J lost 4 bases, and 15 bases stayed unmatched. The length of the CDR3 is 18 residues. CDR1 and CDR2 (germline): SGDLS, YYNGEE. Here the CDR3 DNA reads TGTGCCAGCAGCGTAAGGCCTAGCGGCCCCTGGGGCGCAGATACGCAGTATTTT. It specifies CASSVRPSGPWGADTQYF.

A few counts support this clone. The chain couples TRBV2 to TRBJ2-1, with 9 nucleotides matching TRBD1. With 7 bases clipped from V and 6 bases from J, the junction kept 10 bases outside the gene matches. CDR3 size: 15 residues. Looked up from germline, CDR1 is SNHLY and CDR2 is FYNNEI. CDR3 in amino acids: CASTPGTGSGNEQFF. In DNA, the CDR3 is TGTGCCAGCACTCCAGGGACAGGGTCGGGCAATGAGCAGTTCTTC.

This clone was found once. This chain links TRBV10-3 with TRBJ1-1; D possibly corresponds to TRBD1 (5 bases). This CDR3 is 14 amino acids long. Per the germline V gene, CDR1 is ENHRY and CDR2 is SYGVKD. Between the trimmed V and J ends, which lost 2 bases and 0 bases, there was a span of 7 bases. CDR3 DNA sequence: TGTGCCATCAGTGAGGGACAACTGAACACTGAAGCTTTCTTT. This translates into CAISEGQLNTEAFF.

This clone was detected only once. J is TRBJ2-2 and V is TRBV2, with D unclear. Germline V lookup: CDR1 SNHLY, CDR2 FYNNEI. The CDR3 runs to 18 residues. V lost 6 bases, J lost 1 base, and 21 bases lay in between. In DNA, the CDR3 is TGTGCCAGCAGGACCCTCAATCGAGGAGTCGGGAACACCGGGGAGCTGTTTTTT. Its protein is CASRTLNRGVGNTGELFF.

The chain is built from TRBV4-2 and TRBJ1-4, with D unresolved. Trimming removed 0 bases at V and 7 bases at J, with 12 bases between. Looked up from germline, CDR1 is LGHNA and CDR2 is YNFKEQ. This CDR3 region has 15 residues. The CDR3 nucleotides read TGTGCCAGCAGCCAAGATCCAAAGGCAGGTGAAAAACTGTTTTTT. Its translation: CASSQDPKAGEKLFF.

The chain has TRBV2 and TRBJ2-7; TRBD1 agrees at 8 bases. Losses at the gene ends were 7 bases for V and 4 bases for J; bases not matched to a gene: 15. This CDR3 has 16 residues. CDR1 is SNHLY and CDR2 is FYNNEI in the germline V gene. The CDR3 reads CASTTFRAGGAYEQYF. DNA of the CDR3: TGTGCCAGCACCACTTTTAGGGCAGGGGGCGCATACGAGCAGTACTTC.

V usage is TRBV27 and J usage is TRBJ2-1; 9 nucleotides line up with TRBD1. The CDR3 length is 13 residues. V lost 10 bases, J lost 3 bases, and 4 bases stayed unmatched. Germline CDR1 MNHEY, CDR2 SMNVEV (reference sequence). The CDR3 nucleotides are TGTGCCACCACAGGGGGCCTCTACAATGAGCAGTTCTTC. It specifies CATTGGLYNEQFF.

This clone appeared once. The chain joins TRBV5-1 to TRBJ1-1, with D possibly matching TRBD1 (6 bases). V lost 1 base and J 3 bases, leaving 13 bases between the germline ends. The V gene's germline CDR1 is SGHRS and CDR2 YFSETQ. The CDR3 is 15 residues long. CDR3 nucleotide sequence: TGCGCCAGCAGCTTGAAACCAGGGGCCGACACTGAAGCTTTCTTT. Encoded protein: CASSLKPGADTEAFF.

Concerning this clone: Different DNA sequences within this sample yield the same CDR3. The chain has TRBV5-1 and TRBJ2-5, with 9 bases matching TRBD1. V was pared by 2 bases and J by 2 bases, with 1 base of the junction left unmatched. Germline V gene data show CDR1 as SGHRS and CDR2 as YFSETQ. The CDR3 extends over 14 amino acids. CDR3 protein: CASSLDRGQETQYF. CDR3 nucleotide sequence: TGCGCCAGCAGCTTAGACAGGGGGCAAGAGACCCAGTACTTC. Complete variable domain (other parts from reference TRBV5-1 and TRBJ2-5): KAGVTQTPRYLIKTRGQQVTLSCSPISGHRSVSWYQQTPGQGLQFLFEYFSETQRNKGNFPGRFSGRQFSNSRSEMNVSTLELGDSALYLCASSLDRGQETQYFGPGTRLLVL.

The chain employs TRBV28 and TRBJ2-3, with D hard to call. Deletions cut 3 bases from V and 2 bases from J, with 6 bases between. This CDR3 comprises 13 residues. The germline CDR1 and CDR2 sequences are MDHEN and SYDVKM. The CDR3 sequence: CASSFQLTDTQYF. CDR3 DNA sequence: TGTGCCAGCAGTTTCCAACTCACAGATACGCAGTATTTT.

The chain combines TRBV10-1 with TRBJ2-1; 14 nucleotides match TRBD2. CDR3 length: 15 amino acids. The V segment lost 6 bases and the J segment 7 bases; nucleotides outside the gene matches: 5. CDR1 is WNHNN and CDR2 is SYGVQD in the germline V gene (reference sequence). CDR3 DNA: TGCGCCAGCAGCGCCGGGACTAGCGGGAGAAATGAGCAGTTCTTC. Residues: CASSAGTSGRNEQFF.

The chain combines TRBV5-1 with TRBJ2-3; TRBD2 matches at 13 bases. Trimming cost V 4 bases and J 2 bases; bases outside gene matches: 10. Germline CDR1 reads SGHRS; CDR2 reads YFSETQ. The CDR3 consists of 18 residues. The CDR3 spells CASSRSGTSGVYTDTQYF. The DNA for the CDR3 is TGCGCCAGCAGCCGATCCGGGACTAGCGGGGTGTACACAGATACGCAGTATTTT.

The chain uses TRBV6-5 and TRBJ2-7; D gene ambiguous. The CDR3 loop spans 14 amino acids. Germline lookup yields CDR1 MNHEY and CDR2 SVGAGI. Trimming took off 6 bases at V and 0 bases at J, with 12 bases between the two ends. The CDR3 sequence is CASRTEVSSYEQYF. In DNA, the CDR3 is TGTGCCAGCAGGACCGAGGTTTCCTCCTACGAGCAGTACTTC.